This T cell receptor (beta chain) was recorded in a study of blood T cell repertoires in COVID-19. Turning to the study itself: T cells, B-cell-depleted T cells, or PBMCs provided the cDNA or gDNA that served as material.

The table came from immunoSEQ multiplex PCR; TCRdb's copy has only in-frame clones and leaves some out. The sample consists of about 240,000 clones, around 83% of them appearing once. Germline V gives CDR1 MRHNA, CDR2 SNTAGT. J lost 4 bases, V lost 5 bases, and 3 bases had no gene match. The CDR3 contains 15 residues. To note about this clone: Other nucleotide sequences in the sample specify the same CDR3.

The sample consisted of peripheral blood. The rearrangement joins TRBV6-4 to TRBJ2-3, with 13 nucleotides matching TRBD2. The sequence was obtained from a man aged 25-45 years who had recovered from COVID-19. CDR3 DNA: TGTGCCAGCAGTCCGACTAGCGGGGGGTCAGATACGCAGTATTTT. It yields the protein CASSPTSGGSDTQYF.